The 9 T cell receptor beta chains reported below all come from one sample, sequenced in a study of blood T cell repertoires in COVID-19. Profiling relied on immunoSEQ multiplex PCR, and the TCRdb table lists in-frame clones only, not all of them. There are some 290,000 clones in the sample; about nine tenths occur only once, and about 12% lies in the top ten. Input material: peripheral blood. The receptors derive from a woman aged 25 to 39 with COVID-19, enrolled during active disease.

This clone was observed a single time. The chain is built from TRBV7-2 and TRBJ1-2; D not resolved. Germline-derived CDR1 and CDR2 are SGHTA and FQGNSA. With 2 bases removed from V and 4 bases from J, the gap between germline ends came to 14 bases. CDR3 length: 15 residues. Here the CDR3 DNA reads TGTGCCAGCAGCTTATCGGTGTTGGTGGTCTATGGCTACACCTTC. This sequence encodes CASSLSVLVVYGYTF.

The chain joins TRBV7-2 to TRBJ1-5; 7 nucleotides match TRBD1. The CDR3 is 16 amino acids. Germline V CDR1 and CDR2: SGHTA, FQGNSA. With V trimmed by 5 bases and J by 5 bases, 12 bases remained unmatched. CDR3 sequence (DNA): TGTGCCAGCAGCCCACCCGGGGACAGCACTTATCAGCCCCAGCATTTT. It encodes CASSPPGDSTYQPQHF.

The chain links TRBV27 to TRBJ1-2; 8 bases line up with TRBD1. This CDR3 comprises 14 residues. Trimming took 3 bases from V and 4 from J; bases not matched to a gene: 4. Germline V gives CDR1 MNHEY, CDR2 SMNVEV (reference sequence). The CDR3 DNA is TGTGCCAGCAGTTTCACGGGACAGGCCTATGGCTACACCTTC. Its protein is CASSFTGQAYGYTF.

The CDR3 spells CASSFGLGHPSSGNTIYF. As DNA, the CDR3 is TGTGCCAGCAGCTTCGGACTAGGACACCCGAGCTCTGGAAACACCATATATTTT. The chain has TRBV7-8 and TRBJ1-3; TRBD1 might be the D (5 bases). The germline V gene encodes CDR1 SGHVS and CDR2 FQNEAQ. The CDR3 contains 18 residues. V shed 3 bases and J shed 0 bases, with 18 bases lying between them.

V gene TRBV10-3 combines with J gene TRBJ2-7; the D gene is possibly TRBD1 (5 bases). The V end was cut by 6 bases, the J end by 3 bases, with 12 bases between. Per the germline V gene, CDR1 is ENHRY and CDR2 is SYGVKD. CDR3 length: 13 residues. The CDR3 coding sequence is TGTGCCATCAGAATCGGACACTTCTACGAGCAGTACTTC. This codes for CAIRIGHFYEQYF.

This clone is deemed medium-sized. V gene TRBV6-2 or TRBV6-3 combines with J gene TRBJ2-2; a weak D match, TRBD1 (6 bases). The CDR3 sequence is 14 residues long. Trimming removed 5 bases at V and 6 bases at J, with 13 bases between. Germline CDR1 is MNHEY and CDR2 is SVGEGT. The CDR3 protein is CASSPGQFPGELFF. For the CDR3, the DNA is TGTGCCAGCAGTCCAGGACAGTTCCCCGGGGAGCTGTTTTTT.

The chain couples TRBV2 to TRBJ2-3, with D possibly TRBD1 on 5 matching bases. Between the trimmed V and J ends, which lost 6 bases and 9 bases, there was a span of 13 bases. CDR1 and CDR2 (germline): SNHLY, FYNNEI. CDR3 length equals 12 residues. The CDR3 here is CASRQGEGTQYF. The CDR3 DNA is TGTGCCAGCAGGCAAGGGGAAGGGACGCAGTATTTT. Together with reference TRBV2 and TRBJ2-3, the CDR3 gives the full variable domain: EPEVTQTPSHQVTQMGQEVILRCVPISNHLYFYWYRQILGQKVEFLVSFYNNEISEKSEIFDDQFSVERPDGSNFTLKIRSTKLEDSAMYFCASRQGEGTQYFGPGTRLTVL.

This chain links TRBV18 with TRBJ1-2; unclear D gene. This CDR3 is built from 14 residues. The V gene's germline CDR1 is KGHSH and CDR2 LQKENI. Trimming cost V 0 bases and J 8 bases, with 13 bases left between them. CDR3 DNA sequence: TGTGCCAGCTCACCACCAACGGGGATGAGGGGCTACACCTTC. It encodes CASSPPTGMRGYTF. The variable domain in full, completed from reference TRBV18 and TRBJ1-2, reads NAGVMQNPRHLVRRRGQEARLRCSPMKGHSHVYWYRQLPEEGLKFMVYLQKENIIDESGMPKERFSAEFPKEGPSILRIQQVVRGDSAAYFCASSPPTGMRGYTFGSGTRLTVV.

The rearrangement links TRBV7-9 to TRBJ2-7; perhaps TRBD2 as D (6 bases). Germline CDR1 is SEHNR and CDR2 is FQNEAQ (reference sequence). V gave up 5 bases and J gave up 3 bases, with 11 bases separating them. CDR3 size: 13 residues. The CDR3 nucleotides are TGTGCCAGCAGCCTACTCGGGGGCTACGAGCAGTACTTC. This gives the protein CASSLLGGYEQYF.